Listed below are T cell receptor beta chains from one sample, sequenced in a study of blood T cell repertoires in COVID-19. TCRdb's copy holds only in-frame clones and misses some; the assay was immunoSEQ multiplex PCR. Here the sample spans approximately 180,000 clones, about 85% being singletons. What was sequenced was peripheral blood. These receptors came from a person between 65 and 79 years old with COVID-19, enrolled during active disease. Each CDR3 is given without its conserved first and last residue. Where a row states a size, it is once, few, many or the class of an expanded clone; other rows omit it.

j_call | v_call | clone_size | cdr3_aa
TRBJ2-1 | TRBV28 | NA | ASSSGLAGGFLKSSYNEQF
TRBJ1-2 | TRBV7-2 | once | ASSLAPGQGYYGYT
TRBJ2-5 | TRBV3-1/TRBV3-2 | NA | ASSQDLGTAQETQY
TRBJ2-5 | TRBV20-1 | NA | SASSGGGSGRSETQY
TRBJ2-3 | TRBV9 | NA | ASSVDLSTDTQY
TRBJ2-7 | TRBV27 | NA | ASSLSWRQGTSYEQY
TRBJ2-7 | TRBV6-5 | NA | ASSNRGVGPYEQY
TRBJ1-5 | TRBV5-6 | NA | ASSPWVRGSDQPQH
TRBJ2-7 | TRBV21-1 | NA | ASSKGDPSGRVTYEQY
TRBJ2-1 | TRBV7-3 | NA | ASSSGAYNEQF
TRBJ2-2 | TRBV4-1 | few | ASSQGFAGGNTGELF
TRBJ2-2 | TRBV5-1 | NA | ASSWSRRQGSDTGELF
TRBJ1-4 | TRBV27 | NA | ASSLSYTNEKLF
TRBJ2-2 | TRBV27 | NA | ASSLHRNTGELF
TRBJ1-2 | TRBV28 | few | ASSLTDNLGYT
TRBJ1-1 | TRBV11-1 | NA | ASSLGQGTEAF
TRBJ1-6 | TRBV6-5 | NA | ASRQWGDSPLH
TRBJ2-3 | TRBV5-1 | NA | ASSLVPVTDTQY
TRBJ2-1 | TRBV24-1 | few | ATSDPGQGGKLDEQF
TRBJ2-2 | TRBV19 | NA | ASSSRLAGANTGELF
TRBJ2-6 | TRBV19 | NA | ASTQGSGANVLT
TRBJ2-5 | TRBV21-1 | NA | ASSKVSSGRRGQETQY
TRBJ2-3 | TRBV2 | few | ASSPSLTSGGVSGTDTQY
TRBJ2-2 | TRBV5-4 | NA | ASSLKGTAGELF
TRBJ1-2 | TRBV7-6 | NA | ASSSATSRGGLYGYT
TRBJ2-2 | TRBV12-3/TRBV12-4 | NA | ASSNGELF
TRBJ1-2 | TRBV28 | NA | ASRSGQVRYGYT
TRBJ2-2 | TRBV25-1 | NA | ATQDRVRTGELF
TRBJ1-6 | TRBV28 | NA | ASSLMASAVNSPLH
TRBJ2-1 | TRBV7-3 | NA | ASSHAPGTSGVVQF
TRBJ2-1 | TRBV6-5 | NA | ASSYSGLENEQF
TRBJ2-1 | TRBV11-3 | NA | ASSPGGPHNEQF
TRBJ2-1 | TRBV15 | NA | ATSRDLGHGDEQF
TRBJ1-1 | TRBV19 | NA | ASSMGWVGLGEAF
TRBJ1-3 | TRBV29-1 | once | SVQQIRYSGNTIY
TRBJ1-2 | TRBV18 | once | ASSPSGLQGGYT
TRBJ2-7 | TRBV28 | NA | ASSMHPREQY
TRBJ2-7 | TRBV9 | NA | ASSPGQSYEQY
TRBJ2-7 | TRBV6-6 | NA | ASGGRTSYEQY
TRBJ2-7 | TRBV4-3 | NA | ASSQEPGTGDLGGFYEQY
TRBJ1-6 | TRBV5-1 | NA | ASSLETGAPLH
TRBJ2-7 | TRBV18 | NA | ASSPETDREQY
TRBJ2-3 | TRBV18 | once | ASSREREGTDTQY
TRBJ1-2 | TRBV7-2 | once | ATGRGYGYT
TRBJ1-4 | TRBV5-5 | NA | ASSLDWGREKLF
TRBJ2-2 | TRBV19 | NA | ASSRGQGAGTGELF
TRBJ1-6 | TRBV6-5 | NA | ASIHTYNSPLH
TRBJ2-1 | TRBV5-1 | NA | ASSLDGRTRNEQF
TRBJ1-3 | TRBV5-1 | NA | ASSLASGSAGNTIY
TRBJ1-1 | TRBV5-1 | NA | ASSPGGARNTEAF
TRBJ2-7 | TRBV5-5 | NA | ASSLRASGVSYEQY
TRBJ2-5 | TRBV4-3 | few | ASSQDWAATLDETQY
TRBJ2-7 | TRBV29-1 | once | SVLERWDEQY
TRBJ1-6 | TRBV21-1 | NA | ASNRTASNSPLH
TRBJ1-2 | TRBV29-1 | once | SVLAGTGSYGYT
TRBJ2-5 | TRBV5-4 | NA | ASSKGTSGTYQETQY
TRBJ1-4 | TRBV4-3 | NA | ASSSTRQGTNEKLF
TRBJ1-1 | TRBV27 | once | ASRSRSHSRGIGDTEAF